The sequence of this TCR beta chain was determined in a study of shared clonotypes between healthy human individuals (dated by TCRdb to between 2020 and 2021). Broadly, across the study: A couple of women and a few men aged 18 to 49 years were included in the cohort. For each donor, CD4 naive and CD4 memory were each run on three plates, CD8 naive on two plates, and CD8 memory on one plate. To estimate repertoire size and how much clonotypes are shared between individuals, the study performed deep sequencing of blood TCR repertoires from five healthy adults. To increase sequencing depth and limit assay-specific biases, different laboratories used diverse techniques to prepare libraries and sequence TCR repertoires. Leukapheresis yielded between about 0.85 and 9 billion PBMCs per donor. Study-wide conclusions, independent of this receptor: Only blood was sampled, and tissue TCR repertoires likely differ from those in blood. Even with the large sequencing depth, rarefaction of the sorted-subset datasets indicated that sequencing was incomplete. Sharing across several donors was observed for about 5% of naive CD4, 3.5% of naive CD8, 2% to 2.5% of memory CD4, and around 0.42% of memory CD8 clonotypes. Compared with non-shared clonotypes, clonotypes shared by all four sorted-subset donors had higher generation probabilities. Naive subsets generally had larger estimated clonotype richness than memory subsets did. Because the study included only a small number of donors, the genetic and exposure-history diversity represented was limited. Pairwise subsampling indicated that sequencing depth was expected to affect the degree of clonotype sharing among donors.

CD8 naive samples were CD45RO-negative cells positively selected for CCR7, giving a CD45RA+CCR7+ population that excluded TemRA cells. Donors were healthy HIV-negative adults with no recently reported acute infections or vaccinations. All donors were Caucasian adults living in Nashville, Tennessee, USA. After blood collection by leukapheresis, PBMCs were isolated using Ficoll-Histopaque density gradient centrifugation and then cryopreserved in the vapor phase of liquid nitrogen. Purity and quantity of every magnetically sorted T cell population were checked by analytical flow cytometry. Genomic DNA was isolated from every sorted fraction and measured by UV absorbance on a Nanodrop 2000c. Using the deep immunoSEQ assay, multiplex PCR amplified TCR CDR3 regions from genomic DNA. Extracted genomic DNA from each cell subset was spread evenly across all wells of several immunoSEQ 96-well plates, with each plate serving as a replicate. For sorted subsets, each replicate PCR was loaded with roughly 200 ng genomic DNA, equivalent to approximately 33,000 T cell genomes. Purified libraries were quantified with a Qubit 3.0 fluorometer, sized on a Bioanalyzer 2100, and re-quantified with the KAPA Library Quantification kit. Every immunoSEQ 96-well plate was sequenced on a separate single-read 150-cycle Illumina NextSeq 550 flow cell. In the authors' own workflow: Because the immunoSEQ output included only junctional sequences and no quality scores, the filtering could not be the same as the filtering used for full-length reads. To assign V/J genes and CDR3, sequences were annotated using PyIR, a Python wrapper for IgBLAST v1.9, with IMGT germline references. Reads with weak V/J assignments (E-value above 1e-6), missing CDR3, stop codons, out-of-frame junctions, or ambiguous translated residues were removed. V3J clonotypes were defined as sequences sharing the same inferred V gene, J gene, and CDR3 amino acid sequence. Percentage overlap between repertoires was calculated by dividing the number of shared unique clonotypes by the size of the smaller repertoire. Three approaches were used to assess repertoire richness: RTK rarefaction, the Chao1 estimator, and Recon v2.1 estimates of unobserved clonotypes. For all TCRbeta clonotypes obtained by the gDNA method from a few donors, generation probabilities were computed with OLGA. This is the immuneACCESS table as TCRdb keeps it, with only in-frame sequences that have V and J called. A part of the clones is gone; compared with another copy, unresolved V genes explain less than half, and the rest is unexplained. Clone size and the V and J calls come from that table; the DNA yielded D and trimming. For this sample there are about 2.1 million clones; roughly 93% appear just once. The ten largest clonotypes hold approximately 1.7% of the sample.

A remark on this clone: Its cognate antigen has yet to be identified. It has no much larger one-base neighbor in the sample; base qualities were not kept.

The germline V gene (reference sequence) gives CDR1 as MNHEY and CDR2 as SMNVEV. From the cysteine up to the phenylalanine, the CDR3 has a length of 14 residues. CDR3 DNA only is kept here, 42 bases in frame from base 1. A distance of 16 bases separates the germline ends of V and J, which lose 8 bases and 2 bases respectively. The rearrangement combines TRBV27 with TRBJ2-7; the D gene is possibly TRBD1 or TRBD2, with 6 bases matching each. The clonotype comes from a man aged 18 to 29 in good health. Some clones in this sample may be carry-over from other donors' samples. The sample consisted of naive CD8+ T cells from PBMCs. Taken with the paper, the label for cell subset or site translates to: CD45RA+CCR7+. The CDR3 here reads CASARGGRTYEQYF. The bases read TGTGCCAGCGCCAGAGGGGGGCGGACCTACGAGCAGTACTTC.